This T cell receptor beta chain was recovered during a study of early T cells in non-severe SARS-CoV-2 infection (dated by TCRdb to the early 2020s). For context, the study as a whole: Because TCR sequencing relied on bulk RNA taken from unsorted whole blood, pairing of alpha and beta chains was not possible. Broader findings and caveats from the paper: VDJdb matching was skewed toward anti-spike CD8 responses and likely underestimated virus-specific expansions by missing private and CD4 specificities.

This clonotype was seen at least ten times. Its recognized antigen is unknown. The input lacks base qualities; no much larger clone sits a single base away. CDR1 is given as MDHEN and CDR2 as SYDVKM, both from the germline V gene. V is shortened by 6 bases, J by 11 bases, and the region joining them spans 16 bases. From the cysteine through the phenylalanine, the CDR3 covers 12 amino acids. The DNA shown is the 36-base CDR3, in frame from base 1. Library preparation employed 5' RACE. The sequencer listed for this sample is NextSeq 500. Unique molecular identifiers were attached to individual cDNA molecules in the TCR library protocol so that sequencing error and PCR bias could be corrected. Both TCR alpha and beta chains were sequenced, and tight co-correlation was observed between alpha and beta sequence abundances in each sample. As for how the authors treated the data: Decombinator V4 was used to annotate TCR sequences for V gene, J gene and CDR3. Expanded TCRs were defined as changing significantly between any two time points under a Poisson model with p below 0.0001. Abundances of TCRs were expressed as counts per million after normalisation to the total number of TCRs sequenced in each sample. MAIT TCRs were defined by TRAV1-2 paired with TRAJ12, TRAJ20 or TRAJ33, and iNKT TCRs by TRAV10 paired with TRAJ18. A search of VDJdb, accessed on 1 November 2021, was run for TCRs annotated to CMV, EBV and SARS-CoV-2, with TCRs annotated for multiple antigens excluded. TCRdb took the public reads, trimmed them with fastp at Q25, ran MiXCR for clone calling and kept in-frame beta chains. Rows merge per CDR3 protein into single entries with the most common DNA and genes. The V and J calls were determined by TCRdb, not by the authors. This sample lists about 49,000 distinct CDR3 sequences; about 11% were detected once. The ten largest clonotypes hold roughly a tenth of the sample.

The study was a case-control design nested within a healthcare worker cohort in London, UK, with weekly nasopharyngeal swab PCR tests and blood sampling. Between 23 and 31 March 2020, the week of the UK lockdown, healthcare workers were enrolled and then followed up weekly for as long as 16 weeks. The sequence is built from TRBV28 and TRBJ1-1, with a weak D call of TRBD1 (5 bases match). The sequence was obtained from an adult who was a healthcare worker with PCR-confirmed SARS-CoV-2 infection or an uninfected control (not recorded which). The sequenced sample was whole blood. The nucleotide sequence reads TGTGCCAGCAGCCCGAAGGGGACCGTCGCTTTCTTT. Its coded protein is CASSPKGTVAFF. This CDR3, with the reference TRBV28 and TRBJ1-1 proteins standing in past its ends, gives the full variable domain DVKVTQSSRYLVKRTGEKVFLECVQDMDHENMFWYRQDPGLGLRLIYFSYDVKMKEKGDIPEGYSVSREKKERFSLILESASTNQTSMYLCASSPKGTVAFFGQGTRLTVV.